A selection of T cell receptor beta chains follows, all from one sample in a study of blood T cell repertoires in COVID-19. This table comes from immunoSEQ multiplex PCR, and its TCRdb copy is limited to in-frame clones, with some not included. The sample holds around 35,000 clones; approximately 90% are singletons and the top ten take approximately 12%. The sample comprised peripheral blood. These receptors were obtained from a human donor in a cohort sampled during active COVID-19. The CDR3 runs from the conserved cysteine through the conserved F or W. D genes are given only for firm matches. Part of the rows lack a size; the others show once, few, many or a class for expanded clones.

j_gene,d_gene,abundance,len,v_gene,CDR3aa
TRBJ1-2,.,.,14,TRBV30,CAWSVKIANYGYTF
TRBJ2-5,TRBD1,.,13,TRBV30,CAWSIQGGETQYF
TRBJ1-3,.,once,13,TRBV29-1,CSVEKAGGNTIYF
TRBJ2-5,TRBD2,.,12,TRBV18,CASSLPGGAQYF
TRBJ2-3,TRBD2,.,15,TRBV28,CASRQGGSITDTQYF
TRBJ2-1,.,.,15,TRBV4-1,CASSTKGGDYGEQFF
TRBJ2-7,.,.,14,TRBV4-2,CASEEKAGPYEQYF
TRBJ2-7,.,.,15,TRBV13,CASSGGRDALGEQYF
TRBJ2-2,TRBD1,.,16,TRBV2,CASRPGQGESTGELFF
TRBJ1-2,TRBD1,few,16,TRBV25-1,CASSNRDRDGTNGYTF
TRBJ2-2,TRBD1,once,15,TRBV4-1,CASSLGQGNTGELFF
TRBJ2-1,TRBD2,.,14,TRBV7-3,CASSLGTSGSGQFF
TRBJ1-2,.,.,16,TRBV7-2,CASSLRGGAPGYGYTF
TRBJ1-1,.,.,14,TRBV6-5,CASSYRGTDTEAFF
TRBJ1-5,.,few,15,TRBV5-5,CASSSTEYSNQPQHF
TRBJ1-2,.,once,16,TRBV4-1,CASSTYSDGRDNGYTF
TRBJ2-3,TRBD2,.,15,TRBV4-3,CASSQTGLAGDTQYF
TRBJ2-3,TRBD2,once,15,TRBV20-1,CSASRRRGSTDTQYF
TRBJ1-2,.,.,13,TRBV2,CASSVGTSYGYTF
TRBJ2-1,.,.,11,TRBV7-2,CASSFSYEQFF
TRBJ2-6,.,medium-sized,16,TRBV28,CASSLGQPSGANVLTF
TRBJ2-7,TRBD1,.,13,TRBV5-1,CASSQDRSYEQYF
TRBJ2-5,.,.,12,TRBV12-3/TRBV12-4,CASSGHGETQYF
TRBJ2-1,TRBD1,.,15,TRBV6-2/TRBV6-3,CASSYRRTGILVQFF
TRBJ1-4,TRBD1,.,14,TRBV6-5,CASKMTGVNEKLFF
TRBJ1-4,TRBD1,.,13,TRBV30,CACRDRANEKLFF
TRBJ1-4,TRBD1,once,15,TRBV7-2,CASSSQGATNEKLFF
TRBJ1-2,.,.,16,TRBV19,CASSMVLSGANYGYTF
TRBJ2-7,.,.,15,TRBV4-3,CASSQELADSYEQYF
TRBJ2-7,TRBD2,.,20,TRBV7-3,CASSFPASGRTLGLSYEQYF
TRBJ1-2,.,.,13,TRBV30,CAWSVWEGPSYTF